The clone carrying this TCR beta chain was found a few times. A second roughly 7 to 11 cycle PCR used barcoded and J-beta primers. Each CDR3 protein gets one entry after TCRdb re-called the 5' RACE reads with MiXCR. Counted here are about 2 million distinct CDR3 sequences, roughly 50% occurring once; the ten biggest clones make up approximately 2%. This specimen comes from a study of blood T cells in healthy people across ages. Trimming removed 3 bases at V and 0 bases at J, with 10 bases between. This CDR3 is built from 14 residues. CDR1 and CDR2 from the germline V gene are SGDLS and YYNGEE. This chain connects TRBV9 to TRBJ2-7, with a possible D match to TRBD2 (6 bases). Sequences were obtained from blood. The receptor was derived from a woman in her 40s in good health. The CDR3 sequence is CASSDGGNSYEQYF. The CDR3, as DNA: TGTGCCAGCAGCGACGGCGGGAACTCCTACGAGCAGTACTTC.